This T cell receptor (beta chain) was documented in a study of blood T cell repertoires in COVID-19. At the level of the study: In each case, the material was cDNA or gDNA derived from T cells, B-cell-depleted T cells, or PBMCs.

Concerning this clone: This same CDR3 is encoded by further DNA sequences in the sample.

Libraries were prepared by immunoSEQ multiplex PCR; TCRdb keeps only in-frame clonotypes and omits some of them. This sample has hundreds of thousands of clones, with 75% to 95% found just once. Participants were aged about 18 to 89 years from about two dozen US areas. Self-reported history from a screening survey and questionnaire set each donor's cohort. Cohort 3 recovery required two negative PCRs, clearance, or symptom resolution. The V gene's germline CDR1 is SGHTS and CDR2 YDEGEE. The CDR3 contains 13 residues. The germline V and J ends were trimmed by 2 bases and 4 bases, with 7 bases remaining between them.

V usage is TRBV5-8 and J usage is TRBJ1-3; D is unresolved. Material for sequencing was PBMCs or T cells enriched from blood (not recorded which). This TCR derives from a woman in her late teens or twenties who had recovered from COVID-19. CDR3 protein: CASSLRGGNTIYF. In DNA, the CDR3 is TGTGCCAGCAGCTTAAGAGGGGGAAACACCATATATTTT.